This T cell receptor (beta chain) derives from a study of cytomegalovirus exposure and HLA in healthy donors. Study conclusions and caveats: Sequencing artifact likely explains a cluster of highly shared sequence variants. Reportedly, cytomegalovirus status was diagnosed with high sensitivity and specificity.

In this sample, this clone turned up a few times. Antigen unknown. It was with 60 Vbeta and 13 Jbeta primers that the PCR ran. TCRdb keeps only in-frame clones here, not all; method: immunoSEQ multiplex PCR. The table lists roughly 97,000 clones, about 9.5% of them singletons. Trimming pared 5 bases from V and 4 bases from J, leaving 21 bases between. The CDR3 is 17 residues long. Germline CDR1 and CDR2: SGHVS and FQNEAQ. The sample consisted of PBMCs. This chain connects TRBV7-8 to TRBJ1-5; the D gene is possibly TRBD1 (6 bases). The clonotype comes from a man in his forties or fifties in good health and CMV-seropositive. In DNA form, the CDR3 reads TGTGCCAGCAGCCCGAGGGGGTTAATTGAGGGTAATCAGCCCCAGCATTTT. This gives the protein CASSPRGLIEGNQPQHF.